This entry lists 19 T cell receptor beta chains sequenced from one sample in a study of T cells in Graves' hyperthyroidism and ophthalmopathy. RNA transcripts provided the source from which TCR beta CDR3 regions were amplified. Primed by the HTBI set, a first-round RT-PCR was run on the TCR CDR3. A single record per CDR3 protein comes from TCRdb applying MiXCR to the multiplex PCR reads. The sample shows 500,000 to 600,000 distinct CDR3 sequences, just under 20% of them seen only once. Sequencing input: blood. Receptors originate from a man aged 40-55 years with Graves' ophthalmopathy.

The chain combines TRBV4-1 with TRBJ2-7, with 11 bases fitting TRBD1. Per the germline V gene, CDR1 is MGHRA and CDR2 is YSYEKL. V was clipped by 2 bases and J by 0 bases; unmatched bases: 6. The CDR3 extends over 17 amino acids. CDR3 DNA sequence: TGCGCCAGCAGCCAATTGGGGACAGGGGGTCTCTCCTACGAGCAGTACTTC. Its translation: CASSQLGTGGLSYEQYF.

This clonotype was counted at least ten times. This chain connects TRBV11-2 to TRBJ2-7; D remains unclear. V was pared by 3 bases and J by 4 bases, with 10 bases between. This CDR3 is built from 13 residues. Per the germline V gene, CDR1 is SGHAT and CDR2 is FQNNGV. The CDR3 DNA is TGTGCCAGCAGCTTCCTGGAAGGGTACGAGCAGTACTTC. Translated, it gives CASSFLEGYEQYF.

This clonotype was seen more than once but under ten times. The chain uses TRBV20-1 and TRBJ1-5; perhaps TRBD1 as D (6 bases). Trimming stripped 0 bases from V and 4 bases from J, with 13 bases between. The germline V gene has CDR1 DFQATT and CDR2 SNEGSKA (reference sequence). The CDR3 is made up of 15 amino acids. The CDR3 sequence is CSARDGGPGNQPQHF. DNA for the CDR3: TGCAGTGCTAGAGATGGGGGGCCAGGGAATCAGCCCCAGCATTTT.

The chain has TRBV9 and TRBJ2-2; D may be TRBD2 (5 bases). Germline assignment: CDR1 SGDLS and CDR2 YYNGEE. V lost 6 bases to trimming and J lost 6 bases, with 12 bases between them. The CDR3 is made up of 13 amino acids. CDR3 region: CASTERTAGELFF. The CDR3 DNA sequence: TGTGCCAGCACCGAACGGACTGCCGGGGAGCTGTTTTTT.

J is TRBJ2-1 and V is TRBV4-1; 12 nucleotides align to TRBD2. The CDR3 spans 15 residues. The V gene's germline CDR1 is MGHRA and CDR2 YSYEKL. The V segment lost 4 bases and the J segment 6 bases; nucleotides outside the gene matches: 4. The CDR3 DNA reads TGCGCCAGCAGCCGGACTAGCGGGATAGTCAATGAGCAGTTCTTC. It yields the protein CASSRTSGIVNEQFF.

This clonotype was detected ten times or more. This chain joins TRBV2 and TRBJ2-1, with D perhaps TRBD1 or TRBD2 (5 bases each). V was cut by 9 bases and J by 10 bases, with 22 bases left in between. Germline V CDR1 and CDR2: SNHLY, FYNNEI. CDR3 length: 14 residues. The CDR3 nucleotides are TGTGCCAGTCATCCCGGGACGGTCTTGGAAGAGCAGTTCTTC. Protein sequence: CASHPGTVLEEQFF. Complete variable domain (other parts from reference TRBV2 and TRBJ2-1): EPEVTQTPSHQVTQMGQEVILRCVPISNHLYFYWYRQILGQKVEFLVSFYNNEISEKSEIFDDQFSVERPDGSNFTLKIRSTKLEDSAMYFCASHPGTVLEEQFFGPGTRLTVL.

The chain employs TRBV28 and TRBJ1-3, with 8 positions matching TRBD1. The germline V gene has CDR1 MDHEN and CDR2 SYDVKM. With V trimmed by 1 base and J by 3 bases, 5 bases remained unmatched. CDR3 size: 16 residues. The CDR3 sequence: CASSLSQGASGNTIYF. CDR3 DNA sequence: TGTGCCAGCAGTTTATCCCAGGGGGCGAGTGGAAACACCATATATTTT.

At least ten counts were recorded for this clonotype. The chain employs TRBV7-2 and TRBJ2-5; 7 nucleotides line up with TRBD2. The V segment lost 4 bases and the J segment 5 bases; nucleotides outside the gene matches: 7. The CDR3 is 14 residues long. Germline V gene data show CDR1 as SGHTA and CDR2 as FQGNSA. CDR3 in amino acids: CASSSTSPHETQYF. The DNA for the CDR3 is TGTGCCAGCAGCTCGACTAGCCCCCATGAGACCCAGTACTTC.

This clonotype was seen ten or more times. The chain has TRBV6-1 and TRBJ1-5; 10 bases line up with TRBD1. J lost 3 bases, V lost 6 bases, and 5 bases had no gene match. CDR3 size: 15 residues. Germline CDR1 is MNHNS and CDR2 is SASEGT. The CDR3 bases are TGTGCCAGCAGCCCCGGGACAGGGGCCAATCAGCCCCAGCATTTT. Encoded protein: CASSPGTGANQPQHF.

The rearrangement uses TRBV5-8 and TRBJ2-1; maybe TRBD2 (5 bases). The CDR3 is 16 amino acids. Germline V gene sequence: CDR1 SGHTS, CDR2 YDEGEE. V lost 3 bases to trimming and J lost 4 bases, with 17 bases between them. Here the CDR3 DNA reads TGTGCCAGCAGCTCCCAGCGGTGGGTAAGATACAATGAGCAGTTCTTC. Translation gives CASSSQRWVRYNEQFF.

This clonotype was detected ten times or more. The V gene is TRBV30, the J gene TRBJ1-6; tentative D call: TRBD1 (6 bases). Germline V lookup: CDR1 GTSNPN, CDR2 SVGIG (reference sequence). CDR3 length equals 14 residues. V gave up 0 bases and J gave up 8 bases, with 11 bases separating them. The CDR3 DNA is TGTGCCTGGAGTGTGGGGGCGAAGGATTCACCCCTCCACTTT. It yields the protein CAWSVGAKDSPLHF. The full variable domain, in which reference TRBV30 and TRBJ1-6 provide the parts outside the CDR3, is SQTIHQWPATLVQPVGSPLSLECTVEGTSNPNLYWYRQAAGRGLQLLFYSVGIGQISSEVPQNLSASRPQDRQFILSSKKLLLSDSGFYLCAWSVGAKDSPLHFGNGTRLTVT.

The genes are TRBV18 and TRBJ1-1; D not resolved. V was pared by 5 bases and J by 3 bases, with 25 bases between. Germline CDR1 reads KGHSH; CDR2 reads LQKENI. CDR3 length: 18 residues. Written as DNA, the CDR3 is TGTGCCAGCTCATCTCTTGCGAGGGTAACCCGGGTGGACACTGAAGCTTTCTTT. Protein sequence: CASSSLARVTRVDTEAFF. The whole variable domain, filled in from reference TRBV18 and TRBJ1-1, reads NAGVMQNPRHLVRRRGQEARLRCSPMKGHSHVYWYRQLPEEGLKFMVYLQKENIIDESGMPKERFSAEFPKEGPSILRIQQVVRGDSAAYFCASSSLARVTRVDTEAFFGQGTRLTVV.

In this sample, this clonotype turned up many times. The CDR3 spells CASSWGTSGYEQYF. The CDR3 DNA reads as TGTGCCAGCAGCTGGGGGACTAGCGGCTACGAGCAGTACTTC. The chain employs TRBV28 and TRBJ2-7; 11 positions agree with TRBD2. This CDR3 has 14 residues. The trim removed 6 bases at V and 3 bases at J, leaving 4 bases unmatched. Germline V gene sequence: CDR1 MDHEN, CDR2 SYDVKM.

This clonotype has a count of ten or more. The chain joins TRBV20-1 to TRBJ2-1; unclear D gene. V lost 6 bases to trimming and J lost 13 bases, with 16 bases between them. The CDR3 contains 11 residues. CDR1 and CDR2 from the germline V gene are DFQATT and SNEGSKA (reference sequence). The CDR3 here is CSATQNKYQFF. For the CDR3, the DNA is TGCAGTGCCACTCAAAACAAATATCAGTTCTTC.

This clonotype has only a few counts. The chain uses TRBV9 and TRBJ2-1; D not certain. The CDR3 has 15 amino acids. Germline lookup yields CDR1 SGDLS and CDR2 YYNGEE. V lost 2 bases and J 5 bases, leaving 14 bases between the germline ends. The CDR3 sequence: CASSVSGVDDNEQFF. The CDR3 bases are TGTGCCAGCAGCGTCAGTGGGGTTGATGACAATGAGCAGTTCTTC.

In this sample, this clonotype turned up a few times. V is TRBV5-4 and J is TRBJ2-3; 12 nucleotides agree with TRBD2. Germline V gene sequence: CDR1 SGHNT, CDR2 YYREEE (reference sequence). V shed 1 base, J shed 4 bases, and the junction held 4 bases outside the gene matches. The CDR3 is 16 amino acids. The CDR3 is CASSLRLAGVSDTQYF. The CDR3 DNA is TGTGCCAGCAGCTTGCGACTAGCGGGAGTGTCAGATACGCAGTATTTT.

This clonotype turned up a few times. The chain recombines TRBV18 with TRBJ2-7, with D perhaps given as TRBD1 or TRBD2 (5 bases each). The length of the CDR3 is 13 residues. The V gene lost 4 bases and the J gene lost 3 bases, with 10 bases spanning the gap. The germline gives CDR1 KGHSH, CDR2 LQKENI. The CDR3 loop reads CASSLRDDYEQYF. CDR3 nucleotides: TGTGCCAGCTCACTCCGGGACGACTACGAGCAGTACTTC.

The CDR3: CASSQPPRVYGRRSPLHF. CDR3 DNA sequence: TGCGCCAGCAGCCAACCCCCCCGCGTTTACGGTCGTCGTTCACCCCTCCACTTT. This chain joins TRBV4-1 and TRBJ1-6, with D unclear. This CDR3 contains 18 residues. The germline V gene has CDR1 MGHRA and CDR2 YSYEKL. Trimming took off 2 bases at V and 9 bases at J, with 23 bases between the two ends.

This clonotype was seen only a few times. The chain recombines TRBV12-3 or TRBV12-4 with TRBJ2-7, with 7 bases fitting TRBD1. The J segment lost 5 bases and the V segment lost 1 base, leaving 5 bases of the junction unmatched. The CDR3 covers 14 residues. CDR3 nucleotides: TGTGCCAGCAGTTTAGGGGCAGGGGGTCACGAGCAGTACTTC. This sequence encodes CASSLGAGGHEQYF.